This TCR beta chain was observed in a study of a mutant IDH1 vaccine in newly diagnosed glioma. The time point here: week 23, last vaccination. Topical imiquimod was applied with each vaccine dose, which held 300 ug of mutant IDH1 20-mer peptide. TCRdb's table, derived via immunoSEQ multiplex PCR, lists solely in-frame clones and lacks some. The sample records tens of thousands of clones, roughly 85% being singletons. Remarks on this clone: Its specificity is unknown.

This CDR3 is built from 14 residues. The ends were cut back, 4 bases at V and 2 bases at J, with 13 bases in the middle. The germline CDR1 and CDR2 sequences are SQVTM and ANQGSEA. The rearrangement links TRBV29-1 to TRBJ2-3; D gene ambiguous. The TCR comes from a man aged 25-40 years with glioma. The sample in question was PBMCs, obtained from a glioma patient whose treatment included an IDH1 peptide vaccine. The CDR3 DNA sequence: TGCAGCGTTGGGGGTACGTCCAACACAGATACGCAGTATTTT. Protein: CSVGGTSNTDTQYF.